This section outlines one TCR beta chain sequence together with its context. In germline, CDR1 is LNHNV, CDR2 YYDKDF (reference sequence). With V trimmed by 4 bases and J by 3 bases, 5 bases remained unmatched. The CDR3 runs 14 residues. These data belong to a study of blood T cell repertoires in COVID-19. Sequencing used immunoSEQ multiplex PCR; TCRdb keeps in-frame clones, though not all of them. Of about 21,000 clones listed, 85% to 90% are singletons. The sequenced sample consisted of peripheral blood. V is TRBV15 and J is TRBJ2-7; 8 positions match TRBD1. The receptor's source is a man between 70 and 80 years old with active COVID-19. The CDR3 nucleotides are TGTGCCACCAGCATATCAGGGGGCAACTACGAGCAGTACTTC. Its protein product is CATSISGGNYEQYF.